This T cell receptor (beta chain) was found in a study of blood T cell repertoires in COVID-19 (dated by TCRdb to 2020 to 2022). Context from the whole study: Collaborator samples came from the United States, Italy and Spain and covered acute and convalescent phases of COVID-19. The prospective study material was composed of cDNA or gDNA derived from T cells, B-cell-depleted T cells, or PBMCs. Subjects who had been exposed to COVID-19, were actively infected with it, or had recovered from it provided the deeply sampled blood TCRbeta repertoires that made up the dataset. The repertoires were released in a freely available public database meant as a resource for research on the immune response to SARS-CoV-2. The samples were drawn from two sources: the first 160 participants of the ongoing ImmuneRACE study, and approximately 1,300 subjects contributed by 6 global collaborators. The sample metadata nearly always contained a de-identified subject ID, COVID-19 status, age in years and sex. HLA class I and class II types, where available, came from metadata supplied by the sample provider rather than from assay-based typing.

What the research found in general, with its limitations: Clinical and demographic metadata were provided uncurated, with the amount varying by source and participant.

The immunoSEQ Assay, a bias-controlled multiplex PCR, was used to amplify TCRbeta CDR3 regions from genomic DNA. Regarding the original processing steps: Within the assay, amplification of reference gene primers was used to estimate how many nucleated cells each sample contained. To quantify the absolute abundance of each unique TCRbeta CDR3 rearrangement, sequence reads were collapsed and filtered. For each sample, productive Simpson clonality was calculated by taking the square root of Simpson's diversity index across productive rearrangements. The table comes from immuneACCESS by way of TCRdb, which keeps in-frame sequences with V and J called. Part of the clones is missing from these tables; in studies checked, under half for an unresolved V gene and the rest for unknown reasons. V and J calls plus clone size are reproduced from that table; the DNA served to infer D and trimming. This sample holds 95,000 to 150,000 clones; about four fifths were observed only once. The ten largest make up more than 35% of the sample.

Worth noting for this clone: This clone's antigen is unknown. Per-nucleotide qualities are absent, and no much larger clonotype sits a single base away.

From the cysteine through the phenylalanine, the CDR3 covers 16 amino acids. The read is trimmed to its CDR3 DNA, 48 bases read in frame from base 1. CDR1 and CDR2 are read off the germline V gene as SGHNT and YENEEA. V lost 6 bases and J lost 8 bases, and the count of bases not matched to a germline gene is 15. Whole blood was collected in K2EDTA tubes by collaborating institutions according to the institutions' own protocols. Collaborator samples were shipped for TCRbeta analysis as frozen whole blood, isolated PBMCs, or DNA extracted from either sample type. This chain joins TRBV11-3 to TRBJ2-2, with 7 bases aligning to TRBD2. The clonotype comes from a man between 35 and 55 years old with active or convalescent COVID-19. Sequencing was performed on peripheral blood. The nucleotide sequence reads TGTGCCAGCAGTGCCAAGCGGGGATACGAACAAGGGGAGCTGTTTTTT. This yields the protein CASSAKRGYEQGELFF.